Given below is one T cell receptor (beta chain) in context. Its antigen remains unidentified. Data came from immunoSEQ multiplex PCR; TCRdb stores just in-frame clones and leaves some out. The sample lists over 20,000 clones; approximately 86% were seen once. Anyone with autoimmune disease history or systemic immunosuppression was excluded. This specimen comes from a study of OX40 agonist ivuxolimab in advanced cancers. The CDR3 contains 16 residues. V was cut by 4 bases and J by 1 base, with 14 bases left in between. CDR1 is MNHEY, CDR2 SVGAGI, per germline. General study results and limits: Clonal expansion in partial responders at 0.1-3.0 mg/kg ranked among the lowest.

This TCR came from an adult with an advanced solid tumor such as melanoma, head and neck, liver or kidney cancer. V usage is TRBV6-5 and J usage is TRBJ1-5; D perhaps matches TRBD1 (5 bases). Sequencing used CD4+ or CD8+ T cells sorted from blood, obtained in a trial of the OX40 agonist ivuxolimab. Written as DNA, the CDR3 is TGTGCCAGCAGTTTCGGGGGGTACTGGAGCAATCAGCCCCAGCATTTT. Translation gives CASSFGGYWSNQPQHF.